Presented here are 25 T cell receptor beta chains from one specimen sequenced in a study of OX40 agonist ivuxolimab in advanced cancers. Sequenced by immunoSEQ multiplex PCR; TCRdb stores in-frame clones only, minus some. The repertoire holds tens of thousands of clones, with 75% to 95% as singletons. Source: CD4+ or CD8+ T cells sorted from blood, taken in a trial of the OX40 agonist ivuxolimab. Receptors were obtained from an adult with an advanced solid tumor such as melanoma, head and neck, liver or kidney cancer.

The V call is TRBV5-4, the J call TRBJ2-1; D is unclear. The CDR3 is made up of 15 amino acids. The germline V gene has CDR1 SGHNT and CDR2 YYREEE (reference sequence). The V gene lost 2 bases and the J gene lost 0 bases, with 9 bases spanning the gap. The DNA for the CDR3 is TGTGCCAGCAGCTTTGGGGTTACCTCCTACAATGAGCAGTTCTTC. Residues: CASSFGVTSYNEQFF.

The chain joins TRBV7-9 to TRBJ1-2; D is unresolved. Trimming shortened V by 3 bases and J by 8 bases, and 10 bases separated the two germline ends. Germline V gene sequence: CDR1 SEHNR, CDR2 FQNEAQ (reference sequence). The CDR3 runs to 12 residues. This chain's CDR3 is CASSFLGRGYTF. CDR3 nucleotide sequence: TGTGCCAGCAGCTTCCTGGGGAGAGGCTACACCTTC.

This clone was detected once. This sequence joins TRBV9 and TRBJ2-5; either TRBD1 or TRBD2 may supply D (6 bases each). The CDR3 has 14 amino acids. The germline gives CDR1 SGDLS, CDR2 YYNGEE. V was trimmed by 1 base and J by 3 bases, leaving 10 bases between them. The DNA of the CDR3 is TGTGCCAGCAGCGTAAAGGGGGGTAAAGAGACCCAGTACTTC. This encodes CASSVKGGKETQYF.

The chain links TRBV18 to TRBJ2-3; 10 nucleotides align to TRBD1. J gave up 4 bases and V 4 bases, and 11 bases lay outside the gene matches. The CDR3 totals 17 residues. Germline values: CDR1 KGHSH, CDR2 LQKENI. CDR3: CASSRPPGQGLPDTQYF. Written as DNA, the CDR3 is TGTGCCAGCTCACGCCCCCCGGGACAGGGGTTACCAGATACGCAGTATTTT.

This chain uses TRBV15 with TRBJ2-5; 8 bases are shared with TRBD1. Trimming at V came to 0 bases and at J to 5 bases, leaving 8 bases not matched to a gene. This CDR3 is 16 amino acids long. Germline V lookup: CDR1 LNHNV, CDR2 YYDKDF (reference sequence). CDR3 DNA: TGTGCCACCAGCAGAGAAGGAGGACAGGGCGAGGAGACCCAGTACTTC. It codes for CATSREGGQGEETQYF.

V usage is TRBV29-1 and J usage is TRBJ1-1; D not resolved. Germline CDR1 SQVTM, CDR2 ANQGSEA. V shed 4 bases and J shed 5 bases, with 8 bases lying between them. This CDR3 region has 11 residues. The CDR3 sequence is CSVAPSTEAFF. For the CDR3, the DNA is TGCAGCGTTGCTCCGAGTACTGAAGCTTTCTTT.

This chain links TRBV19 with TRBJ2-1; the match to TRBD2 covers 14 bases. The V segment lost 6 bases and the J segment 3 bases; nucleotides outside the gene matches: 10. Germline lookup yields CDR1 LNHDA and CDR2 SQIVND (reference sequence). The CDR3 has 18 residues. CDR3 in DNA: TGTGCCAGTAGCCAAGGACTAGCGGGGGGTCCACTCTACAATGAGCAGTTCTTC. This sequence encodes CASSQGLAGGPLYNEQFF. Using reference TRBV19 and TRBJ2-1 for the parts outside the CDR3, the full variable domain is DGGITQSPKYLFRKEGQNVTLSCEQNLNHDAMYWYRQDPGQGLRLIYYSQIVNDFQKGDIAEGYSVSREKKESFPLTVTSAQKNPTAFYLCASSQGLAGGPLYNEQFFGPGTRLTVL.

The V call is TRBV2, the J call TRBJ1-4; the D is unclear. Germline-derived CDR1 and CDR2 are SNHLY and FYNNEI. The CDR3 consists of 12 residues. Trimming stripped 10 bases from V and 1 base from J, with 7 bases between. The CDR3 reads CATQETNEKLFF. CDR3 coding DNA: TGTGCCACCCAGGAAACTAATGAAAAACTGTTTTTT.

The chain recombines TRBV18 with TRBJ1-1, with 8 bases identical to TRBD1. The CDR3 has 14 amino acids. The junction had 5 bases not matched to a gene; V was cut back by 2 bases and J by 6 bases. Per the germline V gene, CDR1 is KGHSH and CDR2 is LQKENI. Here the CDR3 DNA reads TGTGCCAGCTCACCATTGACAGGGGAGGCTGAAGCTTTCTTT. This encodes CASSPLTGEAEAFF.

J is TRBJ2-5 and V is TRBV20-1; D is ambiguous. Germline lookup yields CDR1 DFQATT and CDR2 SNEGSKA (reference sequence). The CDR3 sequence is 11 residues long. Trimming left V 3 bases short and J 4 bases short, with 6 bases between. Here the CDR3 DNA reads TGCAGTGCTAGTGATAGAGAGACCCAGTACTTC. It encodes CSASDRETQYF.

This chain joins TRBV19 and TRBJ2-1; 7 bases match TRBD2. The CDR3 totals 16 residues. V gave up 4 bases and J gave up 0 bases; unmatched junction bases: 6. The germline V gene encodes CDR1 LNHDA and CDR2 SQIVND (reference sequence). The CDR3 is CASSRTGTTSYNEQFF. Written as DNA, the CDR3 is TGTGCCAGTAGTAGAACCGGGACTACCTCCTACAATGAGCAGTTCTTC.

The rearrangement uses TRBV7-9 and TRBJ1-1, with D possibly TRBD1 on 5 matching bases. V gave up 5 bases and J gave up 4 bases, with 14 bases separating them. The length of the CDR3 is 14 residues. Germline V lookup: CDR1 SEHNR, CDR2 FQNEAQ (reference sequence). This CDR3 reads CASSLTDSTTEAFF. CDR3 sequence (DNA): TGTGCCAGCAGCCTAACCGACAGCACCACTGAAGCTTTCTTT.

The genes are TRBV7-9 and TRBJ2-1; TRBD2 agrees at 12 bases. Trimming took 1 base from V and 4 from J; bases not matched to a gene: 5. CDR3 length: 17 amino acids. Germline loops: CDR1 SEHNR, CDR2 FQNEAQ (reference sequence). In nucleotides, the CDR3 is TGTGCCAGCAGCTTAGTTCTAGCGGGGGGGTTGTACAATGAGCAGTTCTTC. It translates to CASSLVLAGGLYNEQFF.

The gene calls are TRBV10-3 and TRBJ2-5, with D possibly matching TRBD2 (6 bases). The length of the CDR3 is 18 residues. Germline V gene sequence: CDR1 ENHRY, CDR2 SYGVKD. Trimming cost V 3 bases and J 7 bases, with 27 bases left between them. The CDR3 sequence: CAISEGGPRVGLPGTQYF. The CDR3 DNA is TGTGCCATCAGTGAAGGCGGACCCAGGGTGGGACTCCCAGGGACCCAGTACTTC.

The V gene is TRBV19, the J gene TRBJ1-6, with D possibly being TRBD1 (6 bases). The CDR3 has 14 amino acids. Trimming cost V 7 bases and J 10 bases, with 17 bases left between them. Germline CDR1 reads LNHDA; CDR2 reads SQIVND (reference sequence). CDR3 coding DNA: TGTGCCAGTAAACAGGGTGGGGAAGGATCACCCCTCCACTTT. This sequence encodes CASKQGGEGSPLHF.

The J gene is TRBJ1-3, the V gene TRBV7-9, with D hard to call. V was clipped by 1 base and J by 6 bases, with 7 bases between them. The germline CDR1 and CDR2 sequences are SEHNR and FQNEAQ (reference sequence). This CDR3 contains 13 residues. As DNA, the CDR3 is TGTGCCAGCAGCTTAGGTGTGCTAAACACCATATATTTT. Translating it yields CASSLGVLNTIYF.

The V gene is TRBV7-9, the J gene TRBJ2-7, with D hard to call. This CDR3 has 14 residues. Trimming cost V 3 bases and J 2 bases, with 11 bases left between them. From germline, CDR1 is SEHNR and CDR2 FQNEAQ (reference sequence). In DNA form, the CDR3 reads TGTGCCAGCAGCTTGGCCACTGGAACCTACGAGCAGTACTTC. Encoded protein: CASSLATGTYEQYF.

The CDR3, as DNA: TGTGCCAGCAGTTACGCGGAGGTGGTGGACACCTTC. Its translation is CASSYAEVVDTF. This sequence joins TRBV6-6 and TRBJ1-2; no reliable D call. The CDR3 sequence is 12 residues long. Germline lookup yields CDR1 MNHNY and CDR2 SVGAGI (reference sequence). The ends were cut back, 2 bases at V and 12 bases at J, with 13 bases in the middle.

As DNA, the CDR3 is TGTGCCAGCAGATTAACAGGGGCGGTCAGCACAGATACGCAGTATTTT. Translating gives CASRLTGAVSTDTQYF. The J gene is TRBJ2-3, the V gene TRBV7-9, with 7 bases matching TRBD1. The CDR3 contains 16 residues. Germline trimming cut 6 bases from V and 0 bases from J; bases unmatched to any gene: 9. In germline, CDR1 is SEHNR, CDR2 FQNEAQ (reference sequence).

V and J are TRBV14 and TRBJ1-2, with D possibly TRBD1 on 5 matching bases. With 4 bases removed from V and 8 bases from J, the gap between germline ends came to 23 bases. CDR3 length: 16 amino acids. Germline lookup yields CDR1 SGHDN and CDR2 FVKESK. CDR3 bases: TGTGCCAGCAGCCCCAAGATCGGGGGGATGGGGTTCGGCTACACCTTC. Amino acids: CASSPKIGGMGFGYTF.

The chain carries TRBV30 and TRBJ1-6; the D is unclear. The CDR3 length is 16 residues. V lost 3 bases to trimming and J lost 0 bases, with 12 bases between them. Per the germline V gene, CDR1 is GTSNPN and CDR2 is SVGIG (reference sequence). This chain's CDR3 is CAWSPGMSSYNSPLHF. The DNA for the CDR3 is TGTGCCTGGAGCCCCGGGATGAGCTCCTATAATTCACCCCTCCACTTT.

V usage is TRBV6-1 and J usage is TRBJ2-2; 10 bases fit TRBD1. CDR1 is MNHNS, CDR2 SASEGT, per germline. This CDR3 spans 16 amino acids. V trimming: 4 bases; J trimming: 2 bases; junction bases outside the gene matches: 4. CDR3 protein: CASSATGGYNTGELFF. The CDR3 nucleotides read TGTGCCAGCAGTGCGACAGGGGGCTATAACACCGGGGAGCTGTTTTTT.

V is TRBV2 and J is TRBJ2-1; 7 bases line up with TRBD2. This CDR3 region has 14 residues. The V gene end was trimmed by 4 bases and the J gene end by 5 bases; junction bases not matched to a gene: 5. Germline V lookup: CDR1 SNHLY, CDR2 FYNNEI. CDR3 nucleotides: TGTGCCAGCAGTGGACTAGCCGGAAACAATGAGCAGTTCTTC. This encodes CASSGLAGNNEQFF.

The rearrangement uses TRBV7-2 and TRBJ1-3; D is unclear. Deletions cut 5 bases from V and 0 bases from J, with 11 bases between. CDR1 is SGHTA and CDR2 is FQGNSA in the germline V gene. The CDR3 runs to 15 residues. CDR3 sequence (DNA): TGTGCCAGCAGCCGAGCCGGGTACTCTGGAAACACCATATATTTT. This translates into CASSRAGYSGNTIYF.

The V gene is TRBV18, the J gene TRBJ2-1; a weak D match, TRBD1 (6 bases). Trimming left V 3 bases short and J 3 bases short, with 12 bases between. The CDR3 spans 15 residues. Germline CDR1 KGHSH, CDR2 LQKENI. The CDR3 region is CASSPAGTSYNEQFF. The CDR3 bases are TGTGCCAGCTCACCTGCCGGGACAAGCTACAATGAGCAGTTCTTC.